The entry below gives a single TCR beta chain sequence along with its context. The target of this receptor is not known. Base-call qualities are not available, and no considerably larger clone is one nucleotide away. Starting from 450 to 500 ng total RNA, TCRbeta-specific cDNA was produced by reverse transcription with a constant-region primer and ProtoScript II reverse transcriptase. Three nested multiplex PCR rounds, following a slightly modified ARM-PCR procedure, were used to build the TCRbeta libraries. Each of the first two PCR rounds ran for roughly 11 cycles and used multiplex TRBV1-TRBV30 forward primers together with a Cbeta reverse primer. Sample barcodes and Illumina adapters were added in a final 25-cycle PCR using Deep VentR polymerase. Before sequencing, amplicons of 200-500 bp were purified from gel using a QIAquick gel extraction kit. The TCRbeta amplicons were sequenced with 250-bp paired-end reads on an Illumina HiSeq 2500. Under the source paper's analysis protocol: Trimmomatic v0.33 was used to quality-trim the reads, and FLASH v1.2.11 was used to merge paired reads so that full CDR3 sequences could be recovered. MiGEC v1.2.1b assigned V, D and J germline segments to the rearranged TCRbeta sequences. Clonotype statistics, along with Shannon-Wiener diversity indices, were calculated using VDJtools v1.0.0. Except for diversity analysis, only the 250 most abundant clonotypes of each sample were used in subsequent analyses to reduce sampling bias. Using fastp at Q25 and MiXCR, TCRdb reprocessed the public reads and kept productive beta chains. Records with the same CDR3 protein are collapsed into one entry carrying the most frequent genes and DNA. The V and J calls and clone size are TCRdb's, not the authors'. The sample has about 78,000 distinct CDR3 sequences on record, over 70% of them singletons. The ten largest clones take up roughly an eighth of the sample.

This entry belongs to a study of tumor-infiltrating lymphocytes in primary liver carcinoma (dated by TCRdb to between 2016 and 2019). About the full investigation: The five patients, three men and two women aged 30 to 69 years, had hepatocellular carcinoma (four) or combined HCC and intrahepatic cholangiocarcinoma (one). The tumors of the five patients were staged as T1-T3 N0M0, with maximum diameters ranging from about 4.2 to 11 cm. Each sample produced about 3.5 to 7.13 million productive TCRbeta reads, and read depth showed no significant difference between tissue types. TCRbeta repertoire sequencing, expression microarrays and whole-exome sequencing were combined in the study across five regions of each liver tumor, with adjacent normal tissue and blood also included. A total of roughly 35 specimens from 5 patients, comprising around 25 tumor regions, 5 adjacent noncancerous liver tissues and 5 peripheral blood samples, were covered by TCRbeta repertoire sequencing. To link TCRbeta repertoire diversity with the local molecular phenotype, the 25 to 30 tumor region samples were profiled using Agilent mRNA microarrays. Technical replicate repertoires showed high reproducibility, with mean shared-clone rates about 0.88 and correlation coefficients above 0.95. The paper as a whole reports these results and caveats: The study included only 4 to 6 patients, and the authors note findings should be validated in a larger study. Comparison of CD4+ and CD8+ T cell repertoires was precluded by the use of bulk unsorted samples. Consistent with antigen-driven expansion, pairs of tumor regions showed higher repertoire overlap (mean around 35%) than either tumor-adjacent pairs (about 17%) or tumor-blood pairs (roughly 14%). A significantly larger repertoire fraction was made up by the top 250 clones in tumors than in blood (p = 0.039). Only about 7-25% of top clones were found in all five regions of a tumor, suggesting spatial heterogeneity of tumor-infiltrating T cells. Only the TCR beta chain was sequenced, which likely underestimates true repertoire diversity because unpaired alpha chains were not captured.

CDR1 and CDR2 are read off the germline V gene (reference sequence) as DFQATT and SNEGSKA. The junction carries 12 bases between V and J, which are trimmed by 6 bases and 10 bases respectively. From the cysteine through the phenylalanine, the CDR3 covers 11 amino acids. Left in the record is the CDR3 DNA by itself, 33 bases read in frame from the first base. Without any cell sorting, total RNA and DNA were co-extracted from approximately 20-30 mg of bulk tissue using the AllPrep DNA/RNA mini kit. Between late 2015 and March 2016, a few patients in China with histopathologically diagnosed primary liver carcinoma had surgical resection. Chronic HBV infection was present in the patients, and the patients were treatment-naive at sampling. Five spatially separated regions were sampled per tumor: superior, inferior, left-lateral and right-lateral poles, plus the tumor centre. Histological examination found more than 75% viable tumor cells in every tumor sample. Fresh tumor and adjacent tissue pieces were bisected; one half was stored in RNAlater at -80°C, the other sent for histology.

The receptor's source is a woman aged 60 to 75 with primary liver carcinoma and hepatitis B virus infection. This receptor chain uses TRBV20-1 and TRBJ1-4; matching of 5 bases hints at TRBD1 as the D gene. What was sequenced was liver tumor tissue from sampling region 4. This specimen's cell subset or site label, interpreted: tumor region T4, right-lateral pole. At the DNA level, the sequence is TGCAGTGCAATCAGGGAGGCAAAACTGTTTTTT. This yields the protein CSAIREAKLFF.